The next 6 T cell receptor beta chains were all read from a single sample in a study of blood T cell repertoires in COVID-19. Clones were read by immunoSEQ multiplex PCR, and TCRdb kept only the in-frame ones, dropping some. The sample consists of 130,000 to 150,000 clones, roughly nine tenths of them appearing once. The sequenced sample consisted of PBMCs or T cells enriched from blood (not recorded which). Receptor source: a woman aged 40 to 50 who had been exposed to COVID-19.

This chain joins TRBV5-1 and TRBJ1-5, with D tentatively TRBD1 (5 bases). This CDR3 spans 17 amino acids. Germline V gene data show CDR1 as SGHRS and CDR2 as YFSETQ. The ends were cut back, 0 bases at V and 1 base at J, with 14 bases in the middle. The CDR3 region is CASSLGGLSGSNQPQHF. The CDR3 DNA reads TGCGCCAGCAGCTTGGGTGGCCTATCAGGGAGCAATCAGCCCCAGCATTTT.

V and J are TRBV15 and TRBJ1-1, with D possibly matching TRBD1 (5 bases). CDR3 size: 12 residues. Germline CDR1 and CDR2: LNHNV and YYDKDF (reference sequence). Trimming cost V 0 bases and J 6 bases, with 5 bases left between them. CDR3 coding DNA: TGTGCCACCAGCAGAGACAGGGCTGAAGCTTTCTTT. Translated, it gives CATSRDRAEAFF. Supplemented by reference TRBV15 and TRBJ1-1, the full variable domain reads DAMVIQNPRYQVTQFGKPVTLSCSQTLNHNVMYWYQQKSSQAPKLLFHYYDKDFNNEADTPDNFQSRRPNTSFCFLDIRSPGLGDTAMYLCATSRDRAEAFFGQGTRLTVV.

DNA of the CDR3: TGTGCCAGCAGTTCGAGCCAGGGGGCCGGGGAGCTGTTTTTT. Translation: CASSSSQGAGELFF. The chain carries TRBV5-6 and TRBJ2-2; 7 bases fit TRBD1. The CDR3 has 14 amino acids. The trim removed 5 bases at V and 6 bases at J, leaving 7 bases unmatched. The germline V gene has CDR1 SGHDT and CDR2 YYEEEE. The complete variable domain, with remaining parts taken from reference TRBV5-6 and TRBJ2-2, reads DAGVTQSPTHLIKTRGQQVTLRCSPKSGHDTVSWYQQALGQGPQFIFQYYEEEERQRGNFPDRFSGHQFPNYSSELNVNALLLGDSALYLCASSSSQGAGELFFGEGSRLTVL.

This clone showed up just a few times. The chain is built from TRBV28 and TRBJ2-5; a weak D match, TRBD2 (6 bases). CDR3 size: 14 residues. The germline CDR1 and CDR2 sequences are MDHEN and SYDVKM. V was pared by 1 base and J by 2 bases, with 8 bases between. The CDR3 region has the DNA TGTGCCAGCAGTTTATTCGGGGGACAAGAGACCCAGTACTTC. As protein: CASSLFGGQETQYF.

The J gene is TRBJ2-1, the V gene TRBV10-3; 9 nucleotides agree with TRBD2. The junction had 11 bases not matched to a gene; V was cut back by 4 bases and J by 7 bases. The CDR3 has 16 residues. Germline CDR1 ENHRY, CDR2 SYGVKD. The CDR3 is CAISVPAGGPGNEQFF. Written as DNA, the CDR3 is TGTGCCATCAGTGTTCCCGCGGGAGGGCCGGGAAATGAGCAGTTCTTC.

The J gene is TRBJ1-2, the V gene TRBV6-4; D is unclear. The CDR3 has 15 amino acids. Trimming removed 1 base at V and 7 bases at J, with 16 bases between. The germline CDR1 and CDR2 sequences are MRHNA and SNTAGT. The CDR3 region is CASSDYAAGYGGYTF. CDR3 nucleotides: TGTGCCAGCAGTGACTATGCGGCCGGCTATGGTGGCTACACCTTC.